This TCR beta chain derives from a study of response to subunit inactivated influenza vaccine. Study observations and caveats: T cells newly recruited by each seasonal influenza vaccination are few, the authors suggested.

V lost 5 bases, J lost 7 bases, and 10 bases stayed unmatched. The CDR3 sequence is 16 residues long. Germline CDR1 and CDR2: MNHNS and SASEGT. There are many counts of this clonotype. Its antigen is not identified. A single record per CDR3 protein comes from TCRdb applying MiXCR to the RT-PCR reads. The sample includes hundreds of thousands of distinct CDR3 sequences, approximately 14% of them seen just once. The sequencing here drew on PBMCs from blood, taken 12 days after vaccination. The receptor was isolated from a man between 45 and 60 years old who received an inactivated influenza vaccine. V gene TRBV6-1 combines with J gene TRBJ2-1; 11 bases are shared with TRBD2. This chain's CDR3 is CASSPFSGRAQNEQFF. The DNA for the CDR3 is TGTGCCAGCAGTCCTTTTAGCGGGAGGGCCCAGAATGAGCAGTTCTTC.